Listed here are 8 T cell receptor beta chains from one sample, sequenced in a study of molecular identifiers for immune sequencing clone quantification. One entry per CDR3 protein, called by TCRdb with MiXCR from the PCR reads. The sample holds approximately 670,000 distinct CDR3 sequences; 15% to 20% are singletons and the top ten take around 0.9%. Sequencing was carried out using naive CD8+ T cells from blood, with Jurkat cell RNA spiked in. Subset specified: FACS-sorted CD8+CD4-CCR7+CD45RA+ naive T cells. The receptor set was obtained from a human donor in good health. Some libraries in this study had Jurkat cell RNA spiked in.

V usage is TRBV4-3 and J usage is TRBJ2-6, with 9 positions matching TRBD1. Germline V gives CDR1 LGHNA, CDR2 YSLEER. The CDR3 spans 18 residues. The ends lost 5 bases at V and 0 bases at J; junction bases unmatched: 8. CDR3: CASSEGTGRGSGANVLTF. The DNA of the CDR3 is TGCGCCAGCAGCGAAGGGACAGGGAGGGGCTCTGGGGCCAACGTCCTGACTTTC.

The rearrangement uses TRBV19 and TRBJ1-5, with unresolved D. Trimming took off 3 bases at V and 4 bases at J, with 13 bases between the two ends. The CDR3 sequence is 15 residues long. Germline loops: CDR1 LNHDA, CDR2 SQIVND (reference sequence). The DNA of the CDR3 is TGTGCCAGTAGTATCCGGGCAGCTGGAAATCAGCCCCAGCATTTT. Protein sequence: CASSIRAAGNQPQHF.

This clonotype has just a few counts. The chain uses TRBV27 and TRBJ2-1, with 9 nucleotides matching TRBD2. The V segment lost 0 bases and the J segment 2 bases; nucleotides outside the gene matches: 17. This CDR3 is 21 amino acids long. CDR1 and CDR2 (germline): MNHEY, SMNVEV (reference sequence). The CDR3 region is CASSLSGAGGGNGTPYNEQFF. CDR3 nucleotides: TGTGCCAGCAGTTTATCTGGGGCGGGAGGGGGCAACGGCACCCCCTACAATGAGCAGTTCTTC.

The gene calls are TRBV7-9 and TRBJ2-7; a possible D gene is TRBD1 (5 bases). The germline V gene has CDR1 SEHNR and CDR2 FQNEAQ (reference sequence). The germline V and J ends were trimmed by 5 bases and 2 bases, with 19 bases remaining between them. The length of the CDR3 is 16 residues. The DNA of the CDR3 is TGTGCCAGCAGCGCTGGCCTAAGGGGCCCCCCCTACGAGCAGTACTTC. It codes for CASSAGLRGPPYEQYF.

This clonotype was found a few times. This may be a read error, as it is one base from a much larger clone. The chain uses TRBV27 and TRBJ1-1; D is ambiguous. Germline assignment: CDR1 MNHEY and CDR2 SMNVEV (reference sequence). This CDR3 spans 14 amino acids. Trimming took off 5 bases at V and 6 bases at J, with 16 bases between the two ends. CDR3 in DNA: TGTGCCAGCAGTGACGCGGGCAGGTCGGCTGAAGCTTTCTTT. Its translation is CASSDAGRSAEAFF.

The table lists this clonotype with a few counts. At one of its ends the junction is not consistent with the germline gene, which may arise from a read error. In DNA form, the CDR3 reads TGTGCCAGCAGCCAAGAGGGGGGCCTCTCTGGAAACGCCATATATTTT. It yields the protein CASSQEGGLSGNAIYF. The genes are TRBV14 and TRBJ1-3; perhaps TRBD1 as D (6 bases). In germline, CDR1 is SGHDN, CDR2 FVKESK. The CDR3 extends over 16 amino acids. The full variable domain, rest sourced from reference TRBV14 and TRBJ1-3, is EAGVTQFPSHSVIEKGQTVTLRCDPISGHDNLYWYRRVMGKEIKFLLHFVKESKQDESGMPNNRFLAERTGGTYSTLKVQPAELEDSGVYFCASSQEGGLSGNAIYFGEGSWLTVV.

This clonotype occurred a few times. The chain employs TRBV27 and TRBJ2-2, with 10 positions matching TRBD2. V lost 6 bases to trimming and J lost 9 bases; unmatched junction nucleotides: 13. The CDR3 sequence is 16 residues long. The V gene's germline CDR1 is MNHEY and CDR2 SMNVEV (reference sequence). CDR3 nucleotides: TGTGCCAGCAGCCCATTTAGCGGGGGGACGCACCGGGAGCTGTTTTTT. Protein sequence: CASSPFSGGTHRELFF.

This clonotype was detected ten times or more. The chain employs TRBV12-5 and TRBJ1-4, with D unclear. This CDR3 comprises 15 residues. With 5 bases removed from V and 4 bases from J, the gap between germline ends came to 14 bases. CDR1 is LGHNT and CDR2 is FRNRAP in the germline V gene. CDR3: CASGPRRGHNEKLFF. The DNA of the CDR3 is TGTGCTAGTGGTCCCCGGCGAGGGCATAATGAAAAACTGTTTTTT.